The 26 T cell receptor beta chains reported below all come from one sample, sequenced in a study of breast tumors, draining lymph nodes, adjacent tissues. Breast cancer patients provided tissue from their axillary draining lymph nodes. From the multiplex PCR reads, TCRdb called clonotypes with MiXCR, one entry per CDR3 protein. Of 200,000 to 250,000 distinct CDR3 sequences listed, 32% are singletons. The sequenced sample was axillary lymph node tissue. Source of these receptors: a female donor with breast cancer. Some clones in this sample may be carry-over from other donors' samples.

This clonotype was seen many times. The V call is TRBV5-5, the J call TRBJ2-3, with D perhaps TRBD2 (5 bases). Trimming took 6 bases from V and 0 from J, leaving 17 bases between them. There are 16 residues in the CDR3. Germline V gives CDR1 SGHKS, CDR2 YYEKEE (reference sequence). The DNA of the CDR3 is TGTGCCAGCACTTCTCAGGCCGGACTGAGCACAGATACGCAGTATTTT. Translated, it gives CASTSQAGLSTDTQYF.

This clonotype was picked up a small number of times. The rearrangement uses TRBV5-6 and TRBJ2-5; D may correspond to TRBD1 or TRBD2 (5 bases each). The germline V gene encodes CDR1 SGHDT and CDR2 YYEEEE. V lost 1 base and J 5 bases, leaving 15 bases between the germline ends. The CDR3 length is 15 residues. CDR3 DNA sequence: TGTGCCAGCAGCTTGATTGAAGCGGCAGGGGAGACCCAGTACTTC. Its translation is CASSLIEAAGETQYF. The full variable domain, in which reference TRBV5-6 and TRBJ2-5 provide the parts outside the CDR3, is DAGVTQSPTHLIKTRGQQVTLRCSPKSGHDTVSWYQQALGQGPQFIFQYYEEEERQRGNFPDRFSGHQFPNYSSELNVNALLLGDSALYLCASSLIEAAGETQYFGPGTRLLVL.

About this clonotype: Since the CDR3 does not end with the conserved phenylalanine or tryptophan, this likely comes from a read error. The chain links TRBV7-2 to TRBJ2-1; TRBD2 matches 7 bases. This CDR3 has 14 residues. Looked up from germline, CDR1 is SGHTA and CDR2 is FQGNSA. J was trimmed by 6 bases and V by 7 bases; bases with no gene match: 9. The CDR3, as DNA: TGTGCCAGCAAAGGGGAGGCGGGAGCCAATGAGCAGTTCCTC. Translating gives CASKGEAGANEQFL.

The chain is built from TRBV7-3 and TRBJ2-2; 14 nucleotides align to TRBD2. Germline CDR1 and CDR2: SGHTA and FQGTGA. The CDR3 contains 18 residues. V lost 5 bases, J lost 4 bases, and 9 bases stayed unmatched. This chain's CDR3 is CASSLSGLAGGGTGELFF. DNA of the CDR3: TGTGCCAGCAGCCTTTCTGGACTAGCGGGAGGAGGCACCGGGGAGCTGTTTTTT. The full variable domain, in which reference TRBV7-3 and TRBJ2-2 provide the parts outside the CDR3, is GAGVSQTPSNKVTEKGKYVELRCDPISGHTALYWYRQSLGQGPEFLIYFQGTGAADDSGLPNDRFFAVRPEGSVSTLKIQRTERGDSAVYLCASSLSGLAGGGTGELFFGEGSRLTVL.

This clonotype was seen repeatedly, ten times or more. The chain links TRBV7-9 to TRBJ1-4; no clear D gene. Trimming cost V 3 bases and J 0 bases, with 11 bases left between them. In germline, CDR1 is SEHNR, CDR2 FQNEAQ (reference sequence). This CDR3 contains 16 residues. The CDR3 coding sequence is TGTGCCAGCAGCTTCGGGGTCGGGGCAACTAATGAAAAACTGTTTTTT. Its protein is CASSFGVGATNEKLFF.

The CDR3 DNA is TGTGCCAGCAGTTCTGGGACAGGCCGACATGAAAAACTGTTTTTT. Its translation is CASSSGTGRHEKLFF. The chain employs TRBV12-3 or TRBV12-4 and TRBJ1-4, with 8 bases matching TRBD1. The J segment lost 6 bases and the V segment lost 4 bases, leaving 7 bases of the junction unmatched. This CDR3 has 15 residues.

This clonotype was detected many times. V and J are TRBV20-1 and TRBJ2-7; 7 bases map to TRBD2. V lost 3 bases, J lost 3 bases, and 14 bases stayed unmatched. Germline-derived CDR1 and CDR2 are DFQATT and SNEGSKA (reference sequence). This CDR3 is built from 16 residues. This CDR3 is CSARKLAEYIDYEQYF. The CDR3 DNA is TGCAGTGCTAGGAAGCTAGCGGAGTATATAGACTACGAGCAGTACTTC.

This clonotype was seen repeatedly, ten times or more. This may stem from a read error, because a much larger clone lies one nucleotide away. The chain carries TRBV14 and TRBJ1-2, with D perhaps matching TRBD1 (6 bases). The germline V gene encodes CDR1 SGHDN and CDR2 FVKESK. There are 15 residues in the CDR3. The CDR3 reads CASSQAGGRGYGSTF. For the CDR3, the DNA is TGTGCCAGCAGCCAAGCCGGGGGCCGGGGCTATGGCTCCACCTTC.

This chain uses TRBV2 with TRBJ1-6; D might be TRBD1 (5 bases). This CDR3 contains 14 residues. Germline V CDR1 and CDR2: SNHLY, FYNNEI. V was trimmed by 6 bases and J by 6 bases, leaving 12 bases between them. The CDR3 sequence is CASRGVLGNSPLHF. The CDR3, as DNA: TGTGCCAGCAGGGGGGTCCTAGGTAATTCACCCCTCCACTTT.

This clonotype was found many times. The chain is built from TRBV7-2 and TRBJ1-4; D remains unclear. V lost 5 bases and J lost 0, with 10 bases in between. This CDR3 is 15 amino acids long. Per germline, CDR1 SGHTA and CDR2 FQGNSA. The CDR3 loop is CASSPTRTTNEKLFF. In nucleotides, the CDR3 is TGTGCCAGCAGCCCGACAAGAACAACTAATGAAAAACTGTTTTTT.

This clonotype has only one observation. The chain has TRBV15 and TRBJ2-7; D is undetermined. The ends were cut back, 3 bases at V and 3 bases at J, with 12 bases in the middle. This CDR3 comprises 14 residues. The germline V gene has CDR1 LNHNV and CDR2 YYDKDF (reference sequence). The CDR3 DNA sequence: TGTGCCACCAGCAGCTTAGGGCCGGGCTACGAGCAGTACTTC. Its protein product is CATSSLGPGYEQYF.

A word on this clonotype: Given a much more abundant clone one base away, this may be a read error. This CDR3 reads CASSRGRGSDTQYF. For the CDR3, the DNA is TGTGCCAGCAGTCGGGGGAGGGGGTCAGATACGCAGTATTTT. V gene TRBV6-5 combines with J gene TRBJ2-3, with TRBD2 as a possible D gene (7 bases). Germline assignment: CDR1 MNHEY and CDR2 SVGAGI. The CDR3 has 14 amino acids. V was trimmed by 5 bases and J by 4 bases, leaving 13 bases between them.

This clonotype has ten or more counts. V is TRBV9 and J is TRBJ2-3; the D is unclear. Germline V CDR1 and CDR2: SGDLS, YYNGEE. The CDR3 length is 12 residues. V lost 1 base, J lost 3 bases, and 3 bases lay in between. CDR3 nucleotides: TGTGCCAGCAGCGTAAGGACAGATACGCAGTATTTT. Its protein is CASSVRTDTQYF.

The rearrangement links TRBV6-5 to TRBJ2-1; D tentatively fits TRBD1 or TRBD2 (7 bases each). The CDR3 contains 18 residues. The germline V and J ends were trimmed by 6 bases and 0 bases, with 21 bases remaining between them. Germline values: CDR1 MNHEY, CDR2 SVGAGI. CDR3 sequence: CASSPGRDRLSSYNEQFF. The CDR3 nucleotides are TGTGCCAGCAGCCCGGGGAGGGACAGACTCAGCTCCTACAATGAGCAGTTCTTC.

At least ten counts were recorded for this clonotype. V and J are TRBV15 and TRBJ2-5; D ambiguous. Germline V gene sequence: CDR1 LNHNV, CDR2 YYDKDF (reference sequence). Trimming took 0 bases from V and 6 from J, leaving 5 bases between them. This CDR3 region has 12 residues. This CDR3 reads CATSRDGQTQYF. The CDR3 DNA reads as TGTGCCACCAGCAGAGATGGACAGACCCAGTACTTC. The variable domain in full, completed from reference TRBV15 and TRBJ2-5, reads DAMVIQNPRYQVTQFGKPVTLSCSQTLNHNVMYWYQQKSSQAPKLLFHYYDKDFNNEADTPDNFQSRRPNTSFCFLDIRSPGLGDTAMYLCATSRDGQTQYFGPGTRLLVL.

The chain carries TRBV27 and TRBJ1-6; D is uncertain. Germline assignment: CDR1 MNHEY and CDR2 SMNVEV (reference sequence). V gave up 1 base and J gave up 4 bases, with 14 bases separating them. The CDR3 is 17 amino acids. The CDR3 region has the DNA TGTGCCAGCAGTTTATACCCGGCACAAGATTATAATTCACCCCTCCACTTT. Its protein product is CASSLYPAQDYNSPLHF.

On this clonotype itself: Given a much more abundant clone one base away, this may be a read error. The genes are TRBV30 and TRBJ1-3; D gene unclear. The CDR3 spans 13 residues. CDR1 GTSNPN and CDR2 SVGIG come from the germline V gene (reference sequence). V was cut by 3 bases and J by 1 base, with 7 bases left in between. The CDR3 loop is CAWRAPSGNTIYF. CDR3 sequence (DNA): TGTGCCTGGAGGGCTCCTTCTGGAAACACCATATATTTT.

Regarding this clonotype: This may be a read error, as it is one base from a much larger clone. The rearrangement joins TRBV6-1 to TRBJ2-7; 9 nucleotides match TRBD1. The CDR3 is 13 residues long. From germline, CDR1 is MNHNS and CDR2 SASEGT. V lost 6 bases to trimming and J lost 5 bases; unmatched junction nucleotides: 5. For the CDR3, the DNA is TGTGCCAGCAGCCGACAGGGGGTCCACGAGCAGTACTTC. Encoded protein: CASSRQGVHEQYF.

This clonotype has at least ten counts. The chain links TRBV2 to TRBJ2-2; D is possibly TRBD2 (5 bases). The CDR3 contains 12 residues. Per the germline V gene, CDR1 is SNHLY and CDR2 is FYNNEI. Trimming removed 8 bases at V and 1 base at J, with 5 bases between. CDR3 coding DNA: TGTGCCAGCCGGGGGAACACCGGGGAGCTGTTTTTT. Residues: CASRGNTGELFF.

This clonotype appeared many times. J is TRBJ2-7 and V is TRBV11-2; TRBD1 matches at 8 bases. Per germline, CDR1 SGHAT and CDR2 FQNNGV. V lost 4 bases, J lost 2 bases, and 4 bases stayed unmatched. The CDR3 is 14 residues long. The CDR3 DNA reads TGTGCCAGCAGCTCTCGGACAGGGACCTACGAGCAGTACTTC. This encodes CASSSRTGTYEQYF.

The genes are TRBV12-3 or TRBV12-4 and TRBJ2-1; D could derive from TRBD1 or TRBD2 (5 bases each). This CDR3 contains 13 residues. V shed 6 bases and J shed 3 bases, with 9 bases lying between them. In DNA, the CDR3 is TGTGCCAGCAGCAGGGACGGCTACAATGAGCAGTTCTTC. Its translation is CASSRDGYNEQFF.

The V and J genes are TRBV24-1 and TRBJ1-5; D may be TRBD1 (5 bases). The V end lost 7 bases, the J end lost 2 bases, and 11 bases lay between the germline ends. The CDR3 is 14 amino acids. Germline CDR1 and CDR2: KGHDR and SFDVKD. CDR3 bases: TGTGCCACCAGCAACATGGGGGGCAATCAGCCCCAGCATTTT. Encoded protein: CATSNMGGNQPQHF.

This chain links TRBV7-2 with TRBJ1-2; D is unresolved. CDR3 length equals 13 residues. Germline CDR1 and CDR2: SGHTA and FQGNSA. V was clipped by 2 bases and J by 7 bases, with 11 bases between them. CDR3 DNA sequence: TGTGCCAGCAGCTTAAGACGGGAAAGTGGCTACACCTTC. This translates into CASSLRRESGYTF.

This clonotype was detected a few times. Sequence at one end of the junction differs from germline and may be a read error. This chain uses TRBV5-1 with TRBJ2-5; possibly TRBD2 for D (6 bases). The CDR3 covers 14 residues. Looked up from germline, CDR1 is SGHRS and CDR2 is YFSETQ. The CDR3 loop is CASSPGDFQDTQYF. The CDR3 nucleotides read TGCGCCAGCAGCCCGGGGGACTTCCAAGACACCCAGTACTTC.

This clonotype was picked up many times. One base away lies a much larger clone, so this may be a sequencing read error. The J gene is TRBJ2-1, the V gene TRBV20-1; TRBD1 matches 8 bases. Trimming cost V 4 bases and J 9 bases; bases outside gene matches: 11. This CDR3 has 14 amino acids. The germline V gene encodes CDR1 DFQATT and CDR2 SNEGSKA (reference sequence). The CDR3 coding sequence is TGCAGTGCTAACCCGAGACAGGGGCGGACTGAGCAGTTCTTC. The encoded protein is CSANPRQGRTEQFF.

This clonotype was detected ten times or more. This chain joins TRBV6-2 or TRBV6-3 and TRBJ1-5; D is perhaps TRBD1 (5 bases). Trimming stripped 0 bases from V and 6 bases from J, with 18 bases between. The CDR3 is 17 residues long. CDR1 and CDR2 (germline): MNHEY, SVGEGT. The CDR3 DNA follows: TGTGCCAGCAGTTACTCTGGCCGTAGTATGGGGGGTCAGCCCCAGCATTTT. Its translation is CASSYSGRSMGGQPQHF.